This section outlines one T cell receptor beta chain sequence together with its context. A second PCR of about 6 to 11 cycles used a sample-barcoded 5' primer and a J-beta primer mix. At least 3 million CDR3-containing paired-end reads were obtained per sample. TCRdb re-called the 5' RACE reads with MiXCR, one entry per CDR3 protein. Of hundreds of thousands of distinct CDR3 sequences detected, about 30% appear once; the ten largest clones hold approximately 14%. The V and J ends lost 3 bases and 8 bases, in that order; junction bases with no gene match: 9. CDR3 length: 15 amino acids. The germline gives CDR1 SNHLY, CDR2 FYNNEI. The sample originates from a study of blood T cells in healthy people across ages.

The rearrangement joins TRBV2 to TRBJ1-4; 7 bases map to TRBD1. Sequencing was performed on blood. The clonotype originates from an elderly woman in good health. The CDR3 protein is CASSEDGRGAEKLFF. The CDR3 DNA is TGTGCCAGCAGTGAGGATGGCAGGGGGGCAGAAAAACTGTTTTTT.